A selection of T cell receptor beta chains follows, all from one sample in a study of CXCR3-negative and CXCR3-positive naive CD8 T cells. TCRdb re-called the 5' RACE reads and catalogs CDR3 proteins one per entry, DNA excluded. This table holds 70,000 to 95,000 distinct CDR3 sequences. Sequencing was performed on naive CXCR3- CD8+ T cells from blood. The source is a human donor in good health. Some clones in this sample may be carry-over from other donors' samples. Both conserved end residues are part of each CDR3. Each record gives: J gene, V gene, CDR3 protein.

TRBJ1-2 | TRBV29-1 | CSVEQGGMYGYTF
TRBJ2-1 | TRBV29-1 | CSVEGLAGGRASYNEQFF
TRBJ2-7 | TRBV5-1 | CASTPDSSYEQYF
TRBJ1-2 | TRBV7-8 | CASSLGHRSIYGYTF
TRBJ2-7 | TRBV28 | CASVVAGGPPEQYF
TRBJ2-1 | TRBV29-1 | CSVEQGWNEQFF
TRBJ2-7 | TRBV27 | CASSDRGPAYEQYF
TRBJ1-5 | TRBV28 | CASSLGQPQHF
TRBJ1-1 | TRBV19 | CASGVGSYTEAFF
TRBJ2-5 | TRBV29-1 | CSVRTGAYGQETQYF
TRBJ2-2 | TRBV19 | CASGWSGELFF
TRBJ1-2 | TRBV9 | CASSVRDRVRYGYTF
TRBJ2-3 | TRBV20-1 | CSARDEAGAGTDTQYF
TRBJ2-2 | TRBV14 | CASSQENHWNTGELFF
TRBJ2-1 | TRBV3-1 | CASSQDVRLYIHNEQFF
TRBJ2-7 | TRBV27 | CASSPLDRYPYEQYF
TRBJ2-3 | TRBV28 | CASSFPSADTQYF
TRBJ2-5 | TRBV7-9 | CASSLATGLAGVETQYF
TRBJ1-1 | TRBV5-5 | CASNRDSGDTEAFF
TRBJ2-3 | TRBV4-1 | CASSQEGRATDTQYF
TRBJ2-1 | TRBV29-1 | CSVEDSRASGRHNEQFF
TRBJ1-1 | TRBV6-5 | CATSSDLSGTGTEAFF
TRBJ2-3 | TRBV6-2/TRBV6-3 | CASVPGHRTTDTQYF
TRBJ2-3 | TRBV20-1 | CSARVGRNTDTQYF
TRBJ1-2 | TRBV7-9 | CASSPQSGQLFVYGYTF
TRBJ2-7 | TRBV13 | CASSFGGLAPSEQYF
TRBJ1-4 | TRBV3-1 | CASSQGRESMDEKLFF
TRBJ2-1 | TRBV7-9 | CASSLADRSSYNEQFF
TRBJ2-7 | TRBV5-1 | CASSLVGTSGYEQYF
TRBJ2-7 | TRBV15 | CATSREAGEWGEQYF
TRBJ2-3 | TRBV5-5 | CASSLVTLTDTQYF
TRBJ2-3 | TRBV7-9 | CASSTNRLAGDITDTQYF
TRBJ2-7 | TRBV12-3/TRBV12-4 | CASSGDRSEQYF
TRBJ2-2 | TRBV4-2 | CASSQENGELFF
TRBJ1-1 | TRBV29-1 | CSALVQTGTEAFF
TRBJ1-6 | TRBV20-1 | CSAEDRGANSPLHF
TRBJ2-5 | TRBV7-8 | CASSLPRGDQETQYF
TRBJ2-7 | TRBV16 | CASSHEGCEQYF
TRBJ2-1 | TRBV6-5 | CASSYRREDEQFF
TRBJ1-6 | TRBV28 | CASSLYRLSSNSPLHF
TRBJ2-1 | TRBV20-1 | CSARGPEAWGGRGNEQFF
TRBJ1-5 | TRBV7-9 | CASSLMGQPQHF
TRBJ2-1 | TRBV7-9 | CASSRPHRAPGLDYNEQFF
TRBJ2-7 | TRBV7-6 | CASSFKQGAHEQYF